Below are 8 T cell receptor beta chains sequenced from a single sample in a study of blood T cells in healthy people across ages. The authors ran a second PCR of 7 to 11 cycles using a sample-barcoded 5' primer and a J-beta primer mix. TCRdb used MiXCR to reprocess the 5' RACE reads, holding one entry per CDR3 protein. The table includes about 1.4 million distinct CDR3 sequences, 59% detected once. Sequenced input: blood. These receptors were taken from a man between 18 and 35 years old in good health.

This chain links TRBV11-2 with TRBJ2-6; D possibly corresponds to TRBD1 (6 bases). The CDR3 totals 17 residues. Germline V gene lookup returns CDR1 SGHAT and CDR2 FQNNGV. With 5 bases removed from V and 0 bases from J, the gap between germline ends came to 14 bases. The CDR3 region has the DNA TGTGCCAGCAGCAGCTTTTACAGGGACTCTGGGGCCAACGTCCTGACTTTC. Protein: CASSSFYRDSGANVLTF.

The chain has TRBV10-3 and TRBJ2-2; tentatively, D is TRBD1 (6 bases). Germline lookup yields CDR1 ENHRY and CDR2 SYGVKD. The length of the CDR3 is 16 residues. Trimming stripped 11 bases from V and 6 bases from J, with 25 bases between. CDR3 amino acids: CAYSTPEGEMAGELFF. CDR3 coding DNA: TGTGCCTACTCCACACCTGAGGGGGAAATGGCCGGGGAGCTGTTTTTT.

In this sample, this clonotype turned up a few times. The J gene is TRBJ2-7, the V gene TRBV20-1; D may correspond to TRBD1 or TRBD2 (6 bases each). CDR3 length: 15 amino acids. Trimming pared 6 bases from V and 5 bases from J, leaving 23 bases between. Germline CDR1 DFQATT, CDR2 SNEGSKA (reference sequence). CDR3: CSALEGTSSRNEQYF. The DNA of the CDR3 is TGCAGTGCCCTGGAGGGGACATCAAGTAGGAACGAGCAGTACTTC.

This clonotype was detected a few times. J is TRBJ2-6 and V is TRBV11-1; weak D call: TRBD2 (5 bases). The CDR3 is made up of 16 amino acids. V shed 4 bases and J shed 4 bases, with 14 bases lying between them. The germline CDR1 and CDR2 sequences are SGHAT and FQDESV (reference sequence). For the CDR3, the DNA is TGTGCCAGCAGCTCTGAGGGCATCTCCGGGGCCAACGTCCTGACTTTC. Translation: CASSSEGISGANVLTF.

This rearrangement joins TRBV20-1 to TRBJ2-3; D ambiguous. CDR1 is DFQATT and CDR2 is SNEGSKA in the germline V gene (reference sequence). The CDR3 is made up of 10 amino acids. V lost 6 bases to trimming and J lost 6 bases, with 7 bases between them. The CDR3 DNA follows: TGCAGTGCCGCGCTGGATACGCAGTATTTT. The encoded protein is CSAALDTQYF.

The rearrangement uses TRBV6-5 and TRBJ1-6, with a tentative D call TRBD1 (6 bases). Germline-derived CDR1 and CDR2 are MNHEY and SVGAGI. Trimming stripped 5 bases from V and 10 bases from J, with 18 bases between. This CDR3 contains 15 residues. As DNA, the CDR3 is TGTGCCAGCAGTAAGACAGGCTTGGGAGGGTCACCCCTCCACTTT. It yields the protein CASSKTGLGGSPLHF.

Of note for this clonotype: At one of its ends the junction is not consistent with the germline gene, which may arise from a read error. The rearrangement uses TRBV12-3 or TRBV12-4 and TRBJ2-4; possible D gene TRBD2, 6 bases. The CDR3 has 13 residues. CDR3 DNA sequence: TGTACCAGCAGTTTAACGGGGGTGACGATTCAGTACTTC. Its protein product is CTSSLTGVTIQYF.

J is TRBJ1-6 and V is TRBV15, with 10 bases lining up with TRBD1. Germline loops: CDR1 LNHNV, CDR2 YYDKDF (reference sequence). The V segment lost 0 bases and the J segment 10 bases; nucleotides outside the gene matches: 3. The CDR3 has 15 residues. The CDR3 region has the DNA TGTGCCACCAGCAGAGATCCGACAGGGGGCTCACCCCTCCACTTT. Its translation: CATSRDPTGGSPLHF.